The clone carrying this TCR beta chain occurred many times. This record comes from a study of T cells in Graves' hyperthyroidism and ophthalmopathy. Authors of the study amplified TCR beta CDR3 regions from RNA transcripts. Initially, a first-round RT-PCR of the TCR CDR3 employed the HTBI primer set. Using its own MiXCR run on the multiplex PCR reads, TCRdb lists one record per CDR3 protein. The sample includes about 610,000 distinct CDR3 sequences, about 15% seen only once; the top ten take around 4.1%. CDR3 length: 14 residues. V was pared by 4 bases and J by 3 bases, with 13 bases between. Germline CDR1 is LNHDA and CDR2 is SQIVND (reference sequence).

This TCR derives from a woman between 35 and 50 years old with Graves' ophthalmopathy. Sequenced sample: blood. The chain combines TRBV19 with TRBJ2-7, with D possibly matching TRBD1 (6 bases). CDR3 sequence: CASSTPGTYYEQYF. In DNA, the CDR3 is TGTGCCAGTAGTACCCCCGGGACATACTACGAGCAGTACTTC.